The 6 T cell receptor beta chains reported below all come from one sample, sequenced in a study of blood T cells in healthy people across ages (dated by TCRdb to the mid-2010s). To prepare the library, 5' RACE was applied. Data came from an Illumina HiSeq 2500. A second PCR of roughly 7 to 11 cycles was performed with a sample-barcoded 5' primer and a J-beta primer mix. The public reads were quality trimmed at Q25 with fastp and then assembled into clones with MiXCR by TCRdb, keeping productive beta chains. Rows with a matching CDR3 protein are joined into one entry that keeps the most common DNA and genes. In all, the sample holds about 800,000 distinct CDR3 sequences, and 58% of those were seen once. Together, the top ten hold 22% of the sample. The sample comprised blood. The receptors stem from a man between 25 and 39 years old in good health.

In DNA form, the CDR3 reads TGCAGCGTTTCGGGACTAGCGGGGCAGAGCTCCTACAATGAGCAGTTCTTC. This sequence encodes CSVSGLAGQSSYNEQFF. The gene calls are TRBV29-1 and TRBJ2-1; 13 positions agree with TRBD2. Germline lookup yields CDR1 SQVTM and CDR2 ANQGSEA. The trim removed 5 bases at V and 0 bases at J, leaving 7 bases unmatched. CDR3 length: 17 amino acids.

This clonotype was observed a handful of times. The chain recombines TRBV12-3 or TRBV12-4 with TRBJ1-5; D is ambiguous. The CDR3 consists of 13 residues. The V end lost 3 bases, the J end lost 1 base, and 4 bases lay between the germline ends. CDR3 in amino acids: CASSFQSNQPQHF. CDR3 DNA sequence: TGTGCCAGCAGTTTCCAGAGCAATCAGCCCCAGCATTTT.

The chain has TRBV20-1 and TRBJ2-1, with 9 bases identical to TRBD2. CDR1 is DFQATT, CDR2 SNEGSKA, per germline (reference sequence). The CDR3 is 17 amino acids. V was clipped by 2 bases and J by 7 bases; unmatched bases: 15. CDR3 in DNA: TGCAGTGCTAGACCCTACGGGTTAAGCGGGAGGAGGAATGAGCAGTTCTTC. Translation gives CSARPYGLSGRRNEQFF.

This clonotype has a handful of counts. The chain uses TRBV10-3 and TRBJ2-7; D gene ambiguous. The V and J ends lost 2 bases and 1 base respectively, with 3 bases between them. The CDR3 length is 12 residues. CDR1 ENHRY and CDR2 SYGVKD come from the germline V gene. The CDR3 region has the DNA TGTGCCATCAGTGAGGAATCCTACGAGCAGTACTTC. Translation: CAISEESYEQYF.

The V gene is TRBV7-6, the J gene TRBJ2-7, with no clear D. Germline loops: CDR1 SGHVS, CDR2 FNYEAQ. The CDR3 loop spans 13 amino acids. With 5 bases removed from V and 3 bases from J, the gap between germline ends came to 11 bases. CDR3 loop: CASSPTLHYEQYF. CDR3 bases: TGTGCCAGCAGCCCAACCCTTCACTACGAGCAGTACTTC.

This clonotype was seen only a few times. The chain links TRBV7-2 to TRBJ2-5, with 7 bases that match TRBD2. The CDR3 is 14 residues long. The J segment lost 5 bases and the V segment lost 4 bases, leaving 7 bases of the junction unmatched. Germline CDR1 SGHTA, CDR2 FQGNSA. The CDR3 protein is CASSSGLGGETQYF. As DNA, the CDR3 is TGTGCCAGCAGCTCCGGACTAGGAGGGGAGACCCAGTACTTC.